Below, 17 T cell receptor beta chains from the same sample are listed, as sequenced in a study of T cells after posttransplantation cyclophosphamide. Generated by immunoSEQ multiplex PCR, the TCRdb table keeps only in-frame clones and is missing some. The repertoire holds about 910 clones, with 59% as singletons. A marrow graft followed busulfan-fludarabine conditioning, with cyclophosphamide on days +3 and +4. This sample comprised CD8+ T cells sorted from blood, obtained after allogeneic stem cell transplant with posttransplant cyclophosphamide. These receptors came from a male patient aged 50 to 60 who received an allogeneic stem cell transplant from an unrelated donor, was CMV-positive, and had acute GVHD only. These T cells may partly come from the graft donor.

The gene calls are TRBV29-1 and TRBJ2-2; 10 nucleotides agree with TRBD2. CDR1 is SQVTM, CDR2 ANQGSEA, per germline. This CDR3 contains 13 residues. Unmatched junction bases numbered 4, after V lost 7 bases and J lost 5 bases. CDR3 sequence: CSASGSGTGELFF. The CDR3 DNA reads TGCAGCGCTAGCGGGAGCGGGACCGGGGAGCTGTTTTTT.

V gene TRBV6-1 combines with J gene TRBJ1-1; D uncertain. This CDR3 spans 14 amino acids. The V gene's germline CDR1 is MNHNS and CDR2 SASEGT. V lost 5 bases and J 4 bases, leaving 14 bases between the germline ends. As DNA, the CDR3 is TGTGCCAGCAGTTTTACAACGGGGATCACTGAAGCTTTCTTT. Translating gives CASSFTTGITEAFF.

The CDR3 DNA is TGCAGTTCCCGGGAGGGGGGAGAAGGCGGGCAGTTCTTC. The encoded protein is CSSREGGEGGQFF. The chain carries TRBV29-1 and TRBJ2-1, with 8 bases that match TRBD2. The germline V gene encodes CDR1 SQVTM and CDR2 ANQGSEA. The CDR3 contains 13 residues.

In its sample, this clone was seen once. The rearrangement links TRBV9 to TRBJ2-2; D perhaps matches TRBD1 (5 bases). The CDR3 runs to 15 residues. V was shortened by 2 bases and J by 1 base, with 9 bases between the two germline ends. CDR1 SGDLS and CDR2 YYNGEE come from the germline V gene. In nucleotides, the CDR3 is TGTGCCAGCAGCGTGGGGCACCTGAACACCGGGGAGCTGTTTTTT. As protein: CASSVGHLNTGELFF.

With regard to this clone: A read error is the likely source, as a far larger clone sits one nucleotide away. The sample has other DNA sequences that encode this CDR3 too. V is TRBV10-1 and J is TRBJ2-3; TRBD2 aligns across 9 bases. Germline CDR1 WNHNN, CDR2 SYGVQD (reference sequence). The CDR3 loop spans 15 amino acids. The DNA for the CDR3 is TGCGCCAGCAGCCAGACTAGCGGAACCACAGATACTCAGTATTTT. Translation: CASSQTSGTTDTQYF.

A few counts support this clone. In nucleotides, the CDR3 is TGTGCCAGCAGTGTGCCCGGGCGGGGGCCCTCCTACAATGAGCAGTTCTTC. It specifies CASSVPGRGPSYNEQFF. This chain uses TRBV11-2 with TRBJ2-1; D may be TRBD2 (7 bases). Germline CDR1 is SGHAT and CDR2 is FQNNGV. Trimming cost V 6 bases and J 0 bases, with 18 bases left between them. The CDR3 runs 17 residues.

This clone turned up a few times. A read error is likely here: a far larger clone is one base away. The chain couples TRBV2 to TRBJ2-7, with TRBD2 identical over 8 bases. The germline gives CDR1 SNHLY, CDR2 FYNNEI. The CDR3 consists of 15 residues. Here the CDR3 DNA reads TGTGCCAGCAGTGAATCGGGGGGGATTACCTACGCGCAGTACTTC. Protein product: CASSESGGITYAQYF.

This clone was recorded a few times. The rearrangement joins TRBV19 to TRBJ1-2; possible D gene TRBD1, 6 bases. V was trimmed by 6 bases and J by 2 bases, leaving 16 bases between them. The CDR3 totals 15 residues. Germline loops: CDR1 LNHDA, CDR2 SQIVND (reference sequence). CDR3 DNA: TGTGCCAGTAGGGACTCAGGGGCCGACAACTATGGCTACACCTTC. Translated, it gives CASRDSGADNYGYTF.

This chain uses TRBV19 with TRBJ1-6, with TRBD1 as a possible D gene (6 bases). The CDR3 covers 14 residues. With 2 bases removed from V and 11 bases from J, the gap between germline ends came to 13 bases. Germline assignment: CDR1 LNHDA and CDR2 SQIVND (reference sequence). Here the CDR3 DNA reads TGTGCCAGTAGTATACACGAAGGGGGGGCACCCCTCCACTTT. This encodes CASSIHEGGAPLHF.

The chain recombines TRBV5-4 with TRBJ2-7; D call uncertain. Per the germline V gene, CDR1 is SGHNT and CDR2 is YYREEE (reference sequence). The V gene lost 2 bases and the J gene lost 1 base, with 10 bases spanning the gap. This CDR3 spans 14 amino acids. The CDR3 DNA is TGTGCCAGCAGCTTTTTCGCAGGTTCCTACGAGCAGTACTTC. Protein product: CASSFFAGSYEQYF.

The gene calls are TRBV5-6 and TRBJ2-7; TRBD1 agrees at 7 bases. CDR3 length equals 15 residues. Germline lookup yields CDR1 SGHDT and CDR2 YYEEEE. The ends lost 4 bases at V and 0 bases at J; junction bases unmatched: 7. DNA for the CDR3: TGTGCCAGCAGCCCCCAATGGGACAGCTCCTACGAGCAGTACTTC. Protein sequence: CASSPQWDSSYEQYF.

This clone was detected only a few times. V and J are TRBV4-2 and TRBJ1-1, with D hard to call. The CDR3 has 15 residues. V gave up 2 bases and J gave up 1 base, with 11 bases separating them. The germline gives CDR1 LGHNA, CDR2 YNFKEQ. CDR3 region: CASSQPPGSNTEAFF. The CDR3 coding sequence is TGTGCCAGCAGCCAACCGCCGGGATCGAACACTGAAGCTTTCTTT.

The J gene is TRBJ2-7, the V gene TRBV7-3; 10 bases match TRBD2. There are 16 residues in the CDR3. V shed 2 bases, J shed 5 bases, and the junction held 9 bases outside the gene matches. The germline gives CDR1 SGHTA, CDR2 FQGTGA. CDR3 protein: CASSLRLAGDRNEQYF. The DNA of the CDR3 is TGTGCCAGCAGCTTACGCCTAGCGGGAGACCGGAACGAGCAGTACTTC.

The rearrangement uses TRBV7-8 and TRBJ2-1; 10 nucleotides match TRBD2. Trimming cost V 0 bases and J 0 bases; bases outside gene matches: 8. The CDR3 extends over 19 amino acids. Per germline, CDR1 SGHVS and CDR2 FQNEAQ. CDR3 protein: CASSLARSPSGSSYNEQFF. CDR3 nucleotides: TGTGCCAGCAGCTTAGCGCGCTCCCCTAGCGGGAGCTCCTACAATGAGCAGTTCTTC.

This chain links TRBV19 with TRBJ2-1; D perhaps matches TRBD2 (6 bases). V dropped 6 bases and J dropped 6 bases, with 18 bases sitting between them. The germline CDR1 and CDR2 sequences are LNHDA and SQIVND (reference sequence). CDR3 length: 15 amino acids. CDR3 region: CASSLMAGRGNEQFF. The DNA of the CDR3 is TGTGCCAGTAGCCTAATGGCGGGAAGGGGCAATGAGCAGTTCTTC.

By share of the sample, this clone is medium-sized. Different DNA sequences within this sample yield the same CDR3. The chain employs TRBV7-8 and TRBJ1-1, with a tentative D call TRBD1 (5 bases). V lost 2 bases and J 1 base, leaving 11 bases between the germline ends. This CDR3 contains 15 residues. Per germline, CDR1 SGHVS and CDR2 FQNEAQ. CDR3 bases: TGTGCCAGCAGCTTACTCCCCGGGGGGAACACTGAAGCTTTCTTT. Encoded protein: CASSLLPGGNTEAFF.

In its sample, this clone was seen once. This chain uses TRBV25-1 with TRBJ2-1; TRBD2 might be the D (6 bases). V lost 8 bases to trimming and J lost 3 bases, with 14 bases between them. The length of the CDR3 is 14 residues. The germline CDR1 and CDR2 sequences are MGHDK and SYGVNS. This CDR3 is CASSPGDIYNEQFF. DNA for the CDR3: TGTGCCAGCTCTCCGGGAGATATCTACAATGAGCAGTTCTTC.